Included here is one T cell receptor beta chain sequence, with context. Its antigen is as yet unknown. The data were taken from a study of cytomegalovirus exposure and HLA in healthy donors. General study results and limits: An analysis done earlier found most TCR beta V segments productive about 90% or about 30% of the time. Based on reports, TCR beta sequences accurately predicted HLA-A and HLA-B alleles for most subjects.

Researchers ran the PCR with 60 Vbeta and 13 Jbeta primers. Measured with immunoSEQ multiplex PCR; TCRdb has only the in-frame clones, and not every one. The repertoire consists of some 160,000 clones, with roughly 80% occurring once and the leading ten covering about 1.5%. Looked up from germline, CDR1 is MNHEY and CDR2 is SVGAGI. This CDR3 region has 13 residues. Trimming cost V 0 bases and J 9 bases; bases outside gene matches: 4. Sequenced sample: PBMCs. The chain joins TRBV6-5 to TRBJ1-2; TRBD1 matches 7 bases. The sequence was obtained from a male donor in good health and CMV-seronegative. This chain's CDR3 is CASSYSSGGSYTF. The DNA of the CDR3 is TGTGCCAGCAGTTACTCGTCAGGGGGAAGCTACACCTTC.